Described below is a single TCR beta chain sequence and its context. Within its sample, this clonotype is large (0.1 to 1%). Its antigen target is currently unknown. Per-nucleotide qualities are absent, and no much larger clonotype sits a single base away. CD38+ CCR7- CD4+ T cells were described as a homogeneous population of IFNgamma- and MIP-1beta-producing effector cells. Taken from cysteine to phenylalanine, the CDR3 has 14 residues. Of the read, only the CDR3 DNA is kept; its 42 bases are in frame from base 1. The trim is 4 bases for V and 0 bases for J, with a gap of 9 bases between the germline ends. According to the germline V gene (reference sequence), CDR1 reads SEHNR and CDR2 reads FQNEAQ. These data belong to a study of T cell repertoires in enteric fever (dated by TCRdb to between 2017 and 2018). With regard to the full study: The study reconstructed the Salmonella-specific repertoire of circulating effector CD4+ T cells from volunteers experimentally challenged with Salmonella Typhi or Paratyphi A. T cells were stained, including ex vivo, with tetramers loaded with CdtB(105-125) peptide variants (SP110Y, ST110H). To pick out the circulating effector CD4+ T cells responding to Salmonella infection, the researchers turned to mass cytometry. The researchers paired unbiased single-cell cloning with mass cytometry, and they also applied T cell receptor sequencing alongside live fluorescence barcoding.

These reads were obtained on an Illumina MiSeq. The public sequencing data were trimmed at Q25 with fastp and processed into clonotypes with MiXCR by TCRdb, which kept only in-frame beta chains. Each CDR3 protein gets just one entry, which takes the most common genes and DNA from the rows behind it. Recorded for this sample are over 150 distinct CDR3 sequences; 25% to 40% of them occurred a single time. Of the sample, under 65% falls within the top ten clones. What the research found in general, with its limitations: Accumulation of T cells not cross-reacting between serovars appeared to be driven by single amino acid variations in the immunodominant proteins CdtB and PhoN. The study pinpointed HlyE and CdtB as immunodominant T cell antigens specific to S. Typhi and S. Paratyphi A. Expanded clonotypes included cross-reactive responses against distantly related Salmonella serovars and clones recognizing antigens unique to S. Typhi or S. Paratyphi A.

The sequence was obtained from a human donor with Salmonella enteric fever, either typhoid or paratyphoid (not recorded which). In this chain, TRBV7-9 is recombined with TRBJ1-1; the D region possibly corresponds to TRBD1 (5 bases align). Sequencing used CCR7- CD38+ CD4+ T cells from blood. The cell subset or site label for this specimen denotes: effector CD4+ T cells responding to Salmonella infection (IFNgamma/MIP-1beta producing). The CDR3 has the sequence CASSSGRMNTEAFF. At the DNA level, the sequence is TGTGCCAGCAGCTCGGGACGGATGAACACTGAAGCTTTCTTT.